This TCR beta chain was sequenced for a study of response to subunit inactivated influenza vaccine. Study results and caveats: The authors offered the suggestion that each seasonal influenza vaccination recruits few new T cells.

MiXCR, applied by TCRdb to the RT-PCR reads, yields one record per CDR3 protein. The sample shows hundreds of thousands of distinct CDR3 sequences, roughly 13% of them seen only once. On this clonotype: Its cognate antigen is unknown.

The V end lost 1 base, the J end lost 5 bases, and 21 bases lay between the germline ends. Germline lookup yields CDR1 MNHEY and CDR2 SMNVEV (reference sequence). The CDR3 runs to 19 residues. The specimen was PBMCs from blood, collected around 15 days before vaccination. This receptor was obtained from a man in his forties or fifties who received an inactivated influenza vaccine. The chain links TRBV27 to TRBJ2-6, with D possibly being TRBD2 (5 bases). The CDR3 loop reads CASSLLGREVGVWANVLTF. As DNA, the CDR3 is TGTGCCAGCAGTTTATTAGGGAGAGAGGTCGGGGTCTGGGCCAACGTCCTGACTTTC.